This T cell receptor beta chain was recovered during a study of naive and memory T cell subsets. Findings of the study overall: This RNA-based method may be sensitive to activation-related transcript changes.

The germline gives CDR1 MDHEN, CDR2 SYDVKM. The V and J ends lost 8 bases and 0 bases respectively, with 15 bases between them. The CDR3 is 15 amino acids. Ligated cDNA underwent four rounds of PCR with nested alpha and beta constant region primers and SP2. Each CDR3 protein is one row after TCRdb ran MiXCR on the 5' RACE reads. The profile covers 30,000 or so distinct CDR3 sequences, with about a sixth appearing a single time and around 2.6% taken by the ten largest. This clonotype was counted once. Antigen: not known. The library had UMIs added by 3' ligation of an oligonucleotide to TCR cDNA. Adult healthy volunteers gave 2.5 ml peripheral blood for whole-blood RNA.

The origin of this receptor is a female donor in good health. The chain employs TRBV28 and TRBJ2-3, with D tentatively TRBD1 or TRBD2 (5 bases each). The CDR3 DNA reads as TGTGCCAGCTCCCATGGGGGTGAGAGCACAGATACGCAGTATTTT. This gives the protein CASSHGGESTDTQYF.